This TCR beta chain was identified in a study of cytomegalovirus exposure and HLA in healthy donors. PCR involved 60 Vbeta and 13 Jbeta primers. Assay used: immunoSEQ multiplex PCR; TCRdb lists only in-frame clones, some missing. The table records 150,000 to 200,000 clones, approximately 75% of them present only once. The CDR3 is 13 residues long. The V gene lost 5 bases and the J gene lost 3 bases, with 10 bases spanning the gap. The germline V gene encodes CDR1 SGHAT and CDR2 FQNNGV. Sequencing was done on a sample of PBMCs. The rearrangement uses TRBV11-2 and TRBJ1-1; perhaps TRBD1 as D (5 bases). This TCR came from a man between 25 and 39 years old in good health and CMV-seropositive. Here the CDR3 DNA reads TGTGCCAGCAGCCTCAGACAGTACACTGAAGCTTTCTTT. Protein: CASSLRQYTEAFF.